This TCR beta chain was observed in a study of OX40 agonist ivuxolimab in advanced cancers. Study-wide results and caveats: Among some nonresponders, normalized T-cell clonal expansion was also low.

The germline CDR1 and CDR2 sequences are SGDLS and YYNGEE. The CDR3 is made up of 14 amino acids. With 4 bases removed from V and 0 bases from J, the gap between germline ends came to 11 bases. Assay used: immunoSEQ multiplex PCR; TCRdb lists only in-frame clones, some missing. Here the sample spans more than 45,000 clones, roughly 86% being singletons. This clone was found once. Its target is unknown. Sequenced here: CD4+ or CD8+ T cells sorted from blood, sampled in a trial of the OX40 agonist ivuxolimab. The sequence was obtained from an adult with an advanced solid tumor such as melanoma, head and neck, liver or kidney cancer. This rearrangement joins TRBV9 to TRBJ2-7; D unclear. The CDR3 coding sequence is TGTGCCAGCAGCCCCGCGCCCCACTCCTACGAGCAGTACTTC. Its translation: CASSPAPHSYEQYF. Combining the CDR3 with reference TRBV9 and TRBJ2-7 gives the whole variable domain DSGVTQTPKHLITATGQRVTLRCSPRSGDLSVYWYQQSLDQGLQFLIQYYNGEERAKGNILERFSAQQFPDLHSELNLSSLELGDSALYFCASSPAPHSYEQYFGPGTRLTVT.